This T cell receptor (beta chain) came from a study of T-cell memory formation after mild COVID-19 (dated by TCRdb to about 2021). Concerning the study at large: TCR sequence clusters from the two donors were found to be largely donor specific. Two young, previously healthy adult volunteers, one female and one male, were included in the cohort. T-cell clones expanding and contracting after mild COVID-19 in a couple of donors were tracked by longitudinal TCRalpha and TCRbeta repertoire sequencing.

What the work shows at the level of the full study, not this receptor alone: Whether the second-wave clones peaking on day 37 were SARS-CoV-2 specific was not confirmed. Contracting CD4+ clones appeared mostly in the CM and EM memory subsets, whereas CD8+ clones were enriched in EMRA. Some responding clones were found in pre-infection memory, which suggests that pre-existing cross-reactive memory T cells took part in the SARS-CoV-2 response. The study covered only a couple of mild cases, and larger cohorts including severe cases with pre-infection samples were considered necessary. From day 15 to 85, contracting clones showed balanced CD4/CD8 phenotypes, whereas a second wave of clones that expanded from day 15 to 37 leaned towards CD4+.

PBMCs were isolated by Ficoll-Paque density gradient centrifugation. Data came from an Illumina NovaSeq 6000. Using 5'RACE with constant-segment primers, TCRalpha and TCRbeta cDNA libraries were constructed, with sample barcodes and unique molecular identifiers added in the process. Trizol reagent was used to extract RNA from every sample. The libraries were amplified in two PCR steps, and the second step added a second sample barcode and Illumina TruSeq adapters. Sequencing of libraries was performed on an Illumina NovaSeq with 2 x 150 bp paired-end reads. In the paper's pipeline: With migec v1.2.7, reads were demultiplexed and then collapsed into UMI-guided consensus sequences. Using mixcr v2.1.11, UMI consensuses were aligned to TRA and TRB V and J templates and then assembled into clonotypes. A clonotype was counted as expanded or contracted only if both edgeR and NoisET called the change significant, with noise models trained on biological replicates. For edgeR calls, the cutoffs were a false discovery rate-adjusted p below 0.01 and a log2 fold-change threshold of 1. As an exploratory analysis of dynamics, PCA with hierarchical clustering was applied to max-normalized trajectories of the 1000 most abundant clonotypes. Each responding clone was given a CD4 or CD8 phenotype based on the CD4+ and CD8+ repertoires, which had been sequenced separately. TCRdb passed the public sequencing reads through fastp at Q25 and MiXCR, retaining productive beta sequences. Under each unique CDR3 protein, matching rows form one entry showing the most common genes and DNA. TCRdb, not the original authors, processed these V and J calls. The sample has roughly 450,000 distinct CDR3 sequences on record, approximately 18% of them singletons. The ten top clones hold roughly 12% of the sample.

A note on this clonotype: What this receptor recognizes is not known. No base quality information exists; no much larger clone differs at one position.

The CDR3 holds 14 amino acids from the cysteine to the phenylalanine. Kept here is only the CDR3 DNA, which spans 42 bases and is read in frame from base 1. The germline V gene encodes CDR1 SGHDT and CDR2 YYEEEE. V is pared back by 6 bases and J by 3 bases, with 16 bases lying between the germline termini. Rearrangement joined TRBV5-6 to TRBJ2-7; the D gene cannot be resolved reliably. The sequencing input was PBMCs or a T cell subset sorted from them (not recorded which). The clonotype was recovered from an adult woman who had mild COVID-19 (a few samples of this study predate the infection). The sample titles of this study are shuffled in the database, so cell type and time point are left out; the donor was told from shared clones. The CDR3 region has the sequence CASKKFSWVYEQYF. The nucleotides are TGTGCCAGCAAGAAATTCTCCTGGGTCTACGAGCAGTACTTC.